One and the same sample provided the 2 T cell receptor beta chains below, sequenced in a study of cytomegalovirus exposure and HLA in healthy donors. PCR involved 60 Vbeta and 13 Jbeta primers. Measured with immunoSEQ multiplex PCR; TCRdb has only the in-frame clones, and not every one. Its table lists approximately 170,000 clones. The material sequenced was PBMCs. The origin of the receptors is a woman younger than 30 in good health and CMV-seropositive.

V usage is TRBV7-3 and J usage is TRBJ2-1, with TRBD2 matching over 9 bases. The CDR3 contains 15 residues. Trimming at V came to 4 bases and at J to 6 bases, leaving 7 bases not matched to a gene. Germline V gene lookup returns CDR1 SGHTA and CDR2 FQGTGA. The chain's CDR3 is CASSSAGTSLNEQFF. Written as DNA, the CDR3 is TGTGCCAGCAGCTCGGCCGGGACTAGCCTCAATGAGCAGTTCTTC.

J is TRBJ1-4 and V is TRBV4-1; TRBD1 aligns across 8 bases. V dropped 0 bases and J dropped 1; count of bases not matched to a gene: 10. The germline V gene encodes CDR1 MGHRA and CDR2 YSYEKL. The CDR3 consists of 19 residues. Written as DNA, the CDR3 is TGCGCCAGCAGCCAAGAGCGAGCGACAGGGGCTGTAACTAATGAAAAACTGTTTTTT. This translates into CASSQERATGAVTNEKLFF.